This TCR beta chain was recovered during a study of blood T cell repertoires in COVID-19 (dated by TCRdb to the early 2020s). In the study overall: Samples covering the acute and convalescent phases of COVID-19 were provided by collaborators in the United States, Italy and Spain. The prospective study material was composed of cDNA or gDNA derived from T cells, B-cell-depleted T cells, or PBMCs. Subjects who had been exposed to COVID-19, were actively infected with it, or had recovered from it provided the deeply sampled blood TCRbeta repertoires that made up the dataset. The repertoires were released in a freely available public database meant as a resource for research on the immune response to SARS-CoV-2. Samples were obtained from the ongoing ImmuneRACE study (first 160 participants) and from 1,200 or so subjects provided by 6 global collaborators. A de-identified subject ID, COVID-19 status, age in years and sex were almost always included in the sample metadata. Where HLA class I and class II types were available, the types were taken from metadata supplied by the sample provider, not from assay-based typing. The full study reports these points: The amount of clinical and demographic metadata varied by source and participant and was provided uncurated.

As encoded in the germline V gene, CDR1 is SGHRS while CDR2 is YFSETQ. V loses 4 bases, J loses 4 bases, and the germline ends lie 10 bases apart. The CDR3 spans 13 residues, from the cysteine through the phenylalanine. The kept DNA is CDR3 alone, 39 bases in frame from the first base. TCRbeta CDR3 regions were amplified from genomic DNA by means of the immunoSEQ Assay, a bias-controlled multiplex PCR. The study's own analysis went as follows. The number of nucleated cells in each sample was estimated from the amplification of reference gene primers within the assay. Sequence reads were collapsed and filtered to measure the absolute abundance of every unique TCRbeta CDR3 rearrangement. For each sample, productive Simpson clonality was calculated as the square root of Simpson's diversity index across productive rearrangements. In TCRdb, the immuneACCESS table is reduced to in-frame sequences with V and J assigned. These tables do not hold every clone; where another copy was compared, an unresolved V gene accounts for under half, and the others remain unexplained. V and J calls and clone size are copied from that table; D and trimming were computed from the DNA. Recorded for this sample are a few hundred thousand clones; around 84% of them occurred a single time. The ten biggest clones cover 5.5% to 7.5% of the sample.

Enrolling through a virtual design, the prospective study's participants ranged in age from roughly 18 to 90 years and lived across 24 United States geographic areas. To assign participants to cohorts, the prospective study relied on clinical history that participants themselves reported in a screening survey and a study questionnaire. For ImmuneRACE Cohort 3, a participant was defined as recovered based on two consecutive negative NP/OP PCR tests, clearance by a healthcare professional, or resolution of symptoms. Each participant in the prospective study had whole blood, serum and a nasopharyngeal or oropharyngeal swab collected by mobile phlebotomists. Participants in the prospective study had the option to provide additional blood draws and questionnaires over a roughly 2-month period. Before DNA extraction, blood samples from the prospective study were shipped at room temperature or frozen.

Concerning this clone: The target of this receptor is not known. Per-base qualities were not stored, and no clone one base away is much larger.

This TCR came from a woman aged 40 to 49 who had recovered from COVID-19. The sequencing input was PBMCs or T cells enriched from blood (not recorded which). The sequence joins TRBV5-1 to TRBJ2-3; too little of a D gene remains to name it. In nucleotide form, the sequence is TGCGCCAGCAGCGACTCGACTCCAGATACGCAGTATTTT. Translated, this gives CASSDSTPDTQYF. The full variable domain, with segments outside the CDR3 supplied by the reference TRBV5-1 and TRBJ2-3 proteins, appears as KAGVTQTPRYLIKTRGQQVTLSCSPISGHRSVSWYQQTPGQGLQFLFEYFSETQRNKGNFPGRFSGRQFSNSRSEMNVSTLELGDSALYLCASSDSTPDTQYFGPGTRLTVL.